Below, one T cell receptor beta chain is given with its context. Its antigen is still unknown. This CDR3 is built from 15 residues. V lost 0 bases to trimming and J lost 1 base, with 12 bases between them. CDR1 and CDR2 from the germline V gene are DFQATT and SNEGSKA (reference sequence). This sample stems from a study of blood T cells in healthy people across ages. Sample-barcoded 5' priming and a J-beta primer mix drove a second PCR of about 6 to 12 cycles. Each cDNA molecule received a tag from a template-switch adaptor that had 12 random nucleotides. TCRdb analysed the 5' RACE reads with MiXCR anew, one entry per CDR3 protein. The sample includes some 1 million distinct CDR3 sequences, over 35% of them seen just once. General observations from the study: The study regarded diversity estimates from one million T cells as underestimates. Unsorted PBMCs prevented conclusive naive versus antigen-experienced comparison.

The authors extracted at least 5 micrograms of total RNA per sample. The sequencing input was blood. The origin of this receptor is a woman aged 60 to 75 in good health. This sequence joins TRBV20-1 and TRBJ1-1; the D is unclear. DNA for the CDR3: TGCAGTGCTAGAGAGAGCGGGATACGGAACACTGAAGCTTTCTTT. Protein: CSARESGIRNTEAFF.